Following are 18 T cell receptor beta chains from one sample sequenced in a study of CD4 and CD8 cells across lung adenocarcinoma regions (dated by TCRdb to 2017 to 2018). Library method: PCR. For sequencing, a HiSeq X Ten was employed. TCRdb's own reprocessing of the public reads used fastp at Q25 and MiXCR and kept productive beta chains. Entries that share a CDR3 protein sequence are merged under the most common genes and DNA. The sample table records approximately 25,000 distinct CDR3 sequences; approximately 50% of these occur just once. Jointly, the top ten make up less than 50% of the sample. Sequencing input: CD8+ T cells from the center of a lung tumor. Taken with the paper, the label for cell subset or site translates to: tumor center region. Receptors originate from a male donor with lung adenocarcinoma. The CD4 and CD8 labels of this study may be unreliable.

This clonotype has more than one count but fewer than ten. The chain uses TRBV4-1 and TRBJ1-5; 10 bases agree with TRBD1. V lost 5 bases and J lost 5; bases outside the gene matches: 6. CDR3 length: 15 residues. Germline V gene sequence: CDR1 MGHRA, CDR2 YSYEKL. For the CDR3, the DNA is TGCGCCAGCAGCAAAGGGACAGGGGTCGATCAGCCCCAGCATTTT. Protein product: CASSKGTGVDQPQHF.

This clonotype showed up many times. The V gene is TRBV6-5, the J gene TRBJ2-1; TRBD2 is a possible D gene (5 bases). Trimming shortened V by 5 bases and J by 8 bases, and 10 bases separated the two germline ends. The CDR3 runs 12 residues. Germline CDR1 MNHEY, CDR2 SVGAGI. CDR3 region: CASSTSFDEQFF. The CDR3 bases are TGTGCCAGCAGTACTAGTTTCGATGAGCAGTTCTTC.

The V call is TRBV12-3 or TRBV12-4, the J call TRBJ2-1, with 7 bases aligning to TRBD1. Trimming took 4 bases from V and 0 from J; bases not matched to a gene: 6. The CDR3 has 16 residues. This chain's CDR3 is CASSYRQGGSYNEQFF. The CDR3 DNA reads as TGTGCCAGCAGTTACCGACAGGGTGGCTCCTACAATGAGCAGTTCTTC.

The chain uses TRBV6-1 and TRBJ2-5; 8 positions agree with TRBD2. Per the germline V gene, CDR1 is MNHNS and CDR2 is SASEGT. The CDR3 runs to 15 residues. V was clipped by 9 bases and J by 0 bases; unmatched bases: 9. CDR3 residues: CARGKGGLDQETQYF. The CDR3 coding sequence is TGTGCCAGGGGCAAAGGGGGACTAGACCAAGAGACCCAGTACTTC.

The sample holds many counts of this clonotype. Here the CDR3 reads CASSDGTSGDNEQFF. The DNA of the CDR3 is TGTGCCAGCAGTGATGGGACTAGCGGGGACAATGAGCAGTTCTTC. V and J are TRBV6-4 and TRBJ2-1; 13 nucleotides line up with TRBD2. CDR1 is MRHNA, CDR2 SNTAGT, per germline. CDR3 length: 15 amino acids. V shed 3 bases and J 5 bases; nucleotides not matched to a gene: 1.

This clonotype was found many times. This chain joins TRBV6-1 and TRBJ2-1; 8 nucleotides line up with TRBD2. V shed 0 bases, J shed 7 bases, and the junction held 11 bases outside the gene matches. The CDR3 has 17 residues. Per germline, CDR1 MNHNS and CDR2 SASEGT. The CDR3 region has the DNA TGTGCCAGCAGTGAAGCGCTCCGAGCGGGAGTAGGAAATGAGCAGTTCTTC. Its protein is CASSEALRAGVGNEQFF.

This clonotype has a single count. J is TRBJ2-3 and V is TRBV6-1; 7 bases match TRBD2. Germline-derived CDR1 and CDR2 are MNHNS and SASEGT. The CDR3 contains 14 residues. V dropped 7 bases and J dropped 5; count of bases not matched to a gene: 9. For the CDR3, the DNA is TGTGCCAGCAAGGGACTACTAGGCAAAGATACGCAGTATTTT. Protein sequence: CASKGLLGKDTQYF.

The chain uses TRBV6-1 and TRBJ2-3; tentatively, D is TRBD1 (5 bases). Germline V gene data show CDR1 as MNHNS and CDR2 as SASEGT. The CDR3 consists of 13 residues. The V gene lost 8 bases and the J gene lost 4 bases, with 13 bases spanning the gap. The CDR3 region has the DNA TGTGCCAGCGGGGAAGGGGTCCCAGATACGCAGTATTTT. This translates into CASGEGVPDTQYF.

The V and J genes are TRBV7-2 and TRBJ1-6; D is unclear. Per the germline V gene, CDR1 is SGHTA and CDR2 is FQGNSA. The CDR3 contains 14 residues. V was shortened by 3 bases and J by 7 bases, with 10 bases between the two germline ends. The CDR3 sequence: CASSLPFLNSPLHF. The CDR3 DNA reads TGTGCCAGCAGCTTGCCATTTCTAAATTCACCCCTCCACTTT.

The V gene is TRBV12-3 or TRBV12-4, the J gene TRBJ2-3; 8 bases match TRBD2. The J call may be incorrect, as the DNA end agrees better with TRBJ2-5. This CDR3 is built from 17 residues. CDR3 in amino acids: CACCEGLAGRDTDTQYF. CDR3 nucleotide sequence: TGTGCCTGCTGTGAGGGTCTAGCGGGCCGAGACACAGATACCCAGTACTTC.

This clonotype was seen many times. CDR3 loop: CASSPVGSRFNTYEQYF. The CDR3 DNA follows: TGCGCCAGCAGCCCTGTCGGGAGTCGGTTTAATACCTACGAGCAGTACTTC. The rearrangement links TRBV4-1 to TRBJ2-1, with a tentative D call TRBD2 (6 bases). Matching the DNA end better, TRBJ2-7 makes the J call doubtful. The CDR3 consists of 17 residues. Germline V gives CDR1 MGHRA, CDR2 YSYEKL.

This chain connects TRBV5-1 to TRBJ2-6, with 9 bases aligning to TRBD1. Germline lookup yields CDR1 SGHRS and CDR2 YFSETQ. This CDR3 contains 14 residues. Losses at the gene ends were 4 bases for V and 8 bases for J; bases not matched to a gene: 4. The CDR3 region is CASSLGQGTNVLTF. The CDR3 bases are TGCGCCAGCAGCCTAGGACAGGGGACCAACGTCCTGACTTTC.

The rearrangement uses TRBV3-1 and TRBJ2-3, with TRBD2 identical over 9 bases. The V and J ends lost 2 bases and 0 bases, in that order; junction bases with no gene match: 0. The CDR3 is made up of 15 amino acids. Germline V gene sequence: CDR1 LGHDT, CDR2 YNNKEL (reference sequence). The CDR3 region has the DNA TGTGCCAGCAGCCAAACTAGCGGGAGCACAGATACGCAGTATTTT. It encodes CASSQTSGSTDTQYF.

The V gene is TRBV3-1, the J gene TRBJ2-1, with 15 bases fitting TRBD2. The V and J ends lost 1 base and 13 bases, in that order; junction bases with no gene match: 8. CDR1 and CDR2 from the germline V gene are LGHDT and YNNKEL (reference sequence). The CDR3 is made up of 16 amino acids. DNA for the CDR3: TGTGCCAGCAGCCAAGTAACGGGGACTAGCGGGAGGTCACAGTTCTTC. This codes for CASSQVTGTSGRSQFF.

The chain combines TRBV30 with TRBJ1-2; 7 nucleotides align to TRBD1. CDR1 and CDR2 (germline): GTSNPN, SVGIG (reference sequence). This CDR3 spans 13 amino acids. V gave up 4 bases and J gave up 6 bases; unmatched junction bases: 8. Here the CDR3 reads CAWNLGGGNGYTF. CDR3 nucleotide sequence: TGTGCCTGGAACTTAGGGGGCGGAAATGGCTACACCTTC. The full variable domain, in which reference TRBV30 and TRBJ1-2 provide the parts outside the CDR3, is SQTIHQWPATLVQPVGSPLSLECTVEGTSNPNLYWYRQAAGRGLQLLFYSVGIGQISSEVPQNLSASRPQDRQFILSSKKLLLSDSGFYLCAWNLGGGNGYTFGSGTRLTVV.

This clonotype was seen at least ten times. The CDR3 DNA reads TGTGCCAGCAGTTCAAGCCGGGCCCGGAGAGCTTTCTTT. Protein sequence: CASSSSRARRAFF. The chain employs TRBV27 and TRBJ1-1; no firm D call. Trimming left V 4 bases short and J 10 bases short, with 16 bases between. The CDR3 spans 13 residues. Germline V lookup: CDR1 MNHEY, CDR2 SMNVEV (reference sequence).

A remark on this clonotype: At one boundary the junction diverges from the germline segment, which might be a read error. The CDR3 is CASTIRGRNTGALYF. DNA for the CDR3: TGTGCCAGCACTATTCGCGGGAGAAACACCGGGGCGCTGTATTTT. The chain combines TRBV6-1 with TRBJ2-2; 7 bases line up with TRBD2. Germline loops: CDR1 MNHNS, CDR2 SASEGT. The CDR3 runs to 15 residues.

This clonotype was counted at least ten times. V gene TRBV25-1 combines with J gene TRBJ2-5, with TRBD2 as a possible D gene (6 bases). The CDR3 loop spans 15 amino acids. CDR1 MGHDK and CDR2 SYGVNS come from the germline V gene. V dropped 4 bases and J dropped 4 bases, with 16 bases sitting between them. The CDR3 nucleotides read TGTGCCAGCAGTGGCCGACTAGTTTTGAGAGAGACCCAGTACTTC. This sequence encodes CASSGRLVLRETQYF.